This entry features one TCR beta chain sequence. This sample is part of a study of response to subunit inactivated influenza vaccine. The V gene end was trimmed by 6 bases and the J gene end by 2 bases; junction bases not matched to a gene: 9. CDR1 is MNHEY and CDR2 is SMNVEV in the germline V gene (reference sequence). The length of the CDR3 is 16 residues. In TCRdb, the RT-PCR reads were re-called with MiXCR into one record per CDR3 protein. The repertoire includes 600,000 to 850,000 distinct CDR3 sequences, around 13% of them detected once, and about 7.6% sits in the top ten. The source of this sequence is a man in his fifties or sixties who received an inactivated influenza vaccine. The chain couples TRBV27 to TRBJ2-7; TRBD2 matches 11 bases. This sample comprised PBMCs from blood, obtained approximately 15 days before vaccination. CDR3 sequence (DNA): TGTGCCAGCAGGGGGATAGCGGGAGGGAAAACCTACGAGCAGTACTTC. As protein: CASRGIAGGKTYEQYF.